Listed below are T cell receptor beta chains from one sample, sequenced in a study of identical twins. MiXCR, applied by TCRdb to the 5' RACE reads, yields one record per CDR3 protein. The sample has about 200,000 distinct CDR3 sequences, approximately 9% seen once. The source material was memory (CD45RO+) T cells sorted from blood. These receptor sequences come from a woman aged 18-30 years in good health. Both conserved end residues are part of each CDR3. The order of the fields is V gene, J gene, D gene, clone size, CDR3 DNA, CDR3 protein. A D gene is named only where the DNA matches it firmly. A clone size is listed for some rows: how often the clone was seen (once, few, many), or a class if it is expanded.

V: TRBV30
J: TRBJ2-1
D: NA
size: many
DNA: TGTGCCTGCCTGGTAGTTGAGAATGAGCAGTTCTTC
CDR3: CACLVVENEQFF

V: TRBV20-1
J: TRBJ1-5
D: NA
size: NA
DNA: TGCAGTGCTAGTGGGGACCCCAATCAGCCCCAGCATTTT
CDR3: CSASGDPNQPQHF

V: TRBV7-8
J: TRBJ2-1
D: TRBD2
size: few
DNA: TGTGCCAGCAGCTTCCTAGCGGGGGGGCCTGCTAATGAGCAGTTCTTC
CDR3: CASSFLAGGPANEQFF

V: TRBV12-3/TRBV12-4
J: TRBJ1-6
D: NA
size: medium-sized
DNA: TGTGCCAGCAGTTTCGGCAGCTCCTATAATTCACCCCTCCACTTT
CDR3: CASSFGSSYNSPLHF

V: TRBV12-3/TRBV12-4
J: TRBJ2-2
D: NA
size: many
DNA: TGTGCCAGCAGGCCCTACATGATGACCGGGGAGCTGTTTTTT
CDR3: CASRPYMMTGELFF

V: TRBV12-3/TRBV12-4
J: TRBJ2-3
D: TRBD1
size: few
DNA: TGTGCCAGCAGACACACGGACAGGGGATATACGCAGTATTTT
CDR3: CASRHTDRGYTQYF

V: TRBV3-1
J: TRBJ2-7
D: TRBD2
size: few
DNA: TGTGCCAGCAGCCAATTTCACCTCCCGGGGGGCGAGCAGTACTTC
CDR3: CASSQFHLPGGEQYF

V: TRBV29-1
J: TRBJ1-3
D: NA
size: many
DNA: TGCAGCGTTGAAGATGTCAACTCTGGAAACACCATATATTTT
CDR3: CSVEDVNSGNTIYF

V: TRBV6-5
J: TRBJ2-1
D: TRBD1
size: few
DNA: TGTGCCAGCAGTTTAACAGGGGGTGGCAATGAGCAGTTCTTC
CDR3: CASSLTGGGNEQFF

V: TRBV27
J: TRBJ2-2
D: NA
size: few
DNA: TGTGCCAGCAGCAGATTGCAGGGTTTGAATCCCGGGGAGCTGTTTTTT
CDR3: CASSRLQGLNPGELFF

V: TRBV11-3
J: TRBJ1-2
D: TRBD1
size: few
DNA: TGTGCCAGCAGCACGAGGACAGGGGGCGACAATGGCTACACCTTC
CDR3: CASSTRTGGDNGYTF

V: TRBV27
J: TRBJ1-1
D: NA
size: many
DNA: TGTGCCAGCAGCCCCCAGGAGAACACTGAAGCTTTCTTT
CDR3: CASSPQENTEAFF

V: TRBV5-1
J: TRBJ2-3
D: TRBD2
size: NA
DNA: TGCGCCAGCAGCTTGGCCCTAGCGGGAGGCCGTTTTGGCACAGATACGCAGTATTTT
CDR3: CASSLALAGGRFGTDTQYF

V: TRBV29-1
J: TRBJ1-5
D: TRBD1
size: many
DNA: TGCAGCGTGGGGGGACAGAGTAATCAGCCCCAGCATTTT
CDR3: CSVGGQSNQPQHF

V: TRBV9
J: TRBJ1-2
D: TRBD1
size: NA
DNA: TGTGCCCACTCGACAGGGTCCGTCTATGGCTACACCTTC
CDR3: CAHSTGSVYGYTF

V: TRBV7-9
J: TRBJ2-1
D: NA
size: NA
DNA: TGTGCCAGCAGCTTAGAAGTTCTGCAGTTCTTC
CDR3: CASSLEVLQFF

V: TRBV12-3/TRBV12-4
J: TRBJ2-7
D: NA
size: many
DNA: TGTGCCAGCAGTTTCGTGTCTAGCTCCTACGAGCAGTACTTC
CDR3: CASSFVSSSYEQYF

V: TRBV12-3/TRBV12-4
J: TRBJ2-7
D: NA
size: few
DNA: TGTGCCAGCACCCCGACTGATTCCTACGAGCAGTACTTC
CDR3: CASTPTDSYEQYF

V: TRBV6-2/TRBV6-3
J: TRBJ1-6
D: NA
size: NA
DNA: TGTGCCAGCGGCCTCAATGGGCGATCACCCCTCCACTTT
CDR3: CASGLNGRSPLHF

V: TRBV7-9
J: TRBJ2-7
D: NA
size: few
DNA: TGTGCCAGCAGCTTCGGCGACGAGCAGTACTTC
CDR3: CASSFGDEQYF

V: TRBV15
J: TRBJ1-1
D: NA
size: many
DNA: TGTGCCACCAGCAGAGCTGCCAGGGAAAACACTGAAGCTTTCTTT
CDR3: CATSRAARENTEAFF

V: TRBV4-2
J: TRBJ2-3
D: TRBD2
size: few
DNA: TGTGCCAGCAGCCGTATGGGTATTCGGCGGGGGGCTTCGTCAACTTACACAGATACGCAGTATTTT
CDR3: CASSRMGIRRGASSTYTDTQYF

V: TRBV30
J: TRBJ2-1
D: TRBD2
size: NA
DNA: TGTGCCTGTGAGCTAGCGGGTAACAATGAGCAGTTCTTC
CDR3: CACELAGNNEQFF

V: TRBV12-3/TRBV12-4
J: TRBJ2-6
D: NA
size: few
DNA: TGTGCCAGCAGTCGCGGGGCCAACGTCCTGACTTTC
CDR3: CASSRGANVLTF

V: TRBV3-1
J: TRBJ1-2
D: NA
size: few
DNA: TGTGCCAGCAGCCAAGATCGAACAGGTCCGGACTTC
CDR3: CASSQDRTGPDF

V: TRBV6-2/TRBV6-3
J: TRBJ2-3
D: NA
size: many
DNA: TGTGCCAGCAGTTCCCCCGCCGGGACGAATTTTATGACAACCACAGATACGCAGTATTTT
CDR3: CASSSPAGTNFMTTTDTQYF

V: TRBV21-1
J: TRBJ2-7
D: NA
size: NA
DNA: TGTGCCAGCAGCATCGGGAACAGTTTACCCTACGAGCAGTACTTC
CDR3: CASSIGNSLPYEQYF

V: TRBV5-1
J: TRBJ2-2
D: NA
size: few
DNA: TGCGCCAGCAGCTTGTCAGGAGTCGGGGAGCTGTTTTTT
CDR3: CASSLSGVGELFF

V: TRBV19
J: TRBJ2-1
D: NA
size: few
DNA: TGTGCCAGTAGTATATATGATGAGCAGTTCTTC
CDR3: CASSIYDEQFF

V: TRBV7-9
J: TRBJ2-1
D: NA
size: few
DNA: TGTGCCAGCAGCCCGCCGCCCGTACGAGACGGTGAGCAGTTCTTC
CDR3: CASSPPPVRDGEQFF

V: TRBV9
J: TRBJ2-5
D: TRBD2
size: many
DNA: TGTGCCAGCAGCCTAGCGGGGGGGCGCAAAGAGACCCAGTACTTC
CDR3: CASSLAGGRKETQYF

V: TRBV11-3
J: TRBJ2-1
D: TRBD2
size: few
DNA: TGTGCCAGCAGCTTAGAGGGACTAGCGGGAGACAATGAGCAGTTCTTC
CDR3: CASSLEGLAGDNEQFF

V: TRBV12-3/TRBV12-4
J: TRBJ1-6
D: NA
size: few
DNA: TGTGCCAGCAGGTTCAGGGGTTTCGCTTCACCCCTCCACTTT
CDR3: CASRFRGFASPLHF

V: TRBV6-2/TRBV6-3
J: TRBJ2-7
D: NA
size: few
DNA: TGTGCCAGCCTAAAGACTAGACGCGACGAGCAGTACTTC
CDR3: CASLKTRRDEQYF

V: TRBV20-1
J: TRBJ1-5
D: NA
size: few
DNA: TGCAGTGCTAGCAAGGACAGTAGCAATCAGCCCCAGCATTTT
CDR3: CSASKDSSNQPQHF

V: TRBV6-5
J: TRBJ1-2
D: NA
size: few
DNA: TGTGCCAGCAGTTACTCGGGGGGCGGCTACACCTTC
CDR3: CASSYSGGGYTF

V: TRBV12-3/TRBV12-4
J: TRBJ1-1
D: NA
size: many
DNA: TGTGCCAGCAGTTTAGAACGGGGGACTGAAGCTTTCTTT
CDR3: CASSLERGTEAFF

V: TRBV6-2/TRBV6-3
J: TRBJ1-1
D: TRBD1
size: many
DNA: TGTGCCAGCGGGGACGAGACAGGGACTGAAGCTTTCTTT
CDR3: CASGDETGTEAFF

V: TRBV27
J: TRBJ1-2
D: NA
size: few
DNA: TGTGCCAGCCGACCCAGCGGAAATGTTCGCGGCTACACCTTC
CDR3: CASRPSGNVRGYTF

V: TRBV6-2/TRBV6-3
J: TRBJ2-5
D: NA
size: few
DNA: TGTGCCAGCAGTCCGTCAGCCCAAGAGACCCAGTACTTC
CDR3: CASSPSAQETQYF

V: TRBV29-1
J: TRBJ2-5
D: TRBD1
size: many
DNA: TGCAGCGTTTCACCGGGACAGGGGATTGAGACCCAGTACTTC
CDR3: CSVSPGQGIETQYF

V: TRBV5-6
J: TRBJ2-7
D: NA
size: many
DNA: TGTGCCAGCAGCTTCTTAGAGCGAGAGCAGTACTTC
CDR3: CASSFLEREQYF

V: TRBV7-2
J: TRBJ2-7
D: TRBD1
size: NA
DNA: TGTGCCAGCAGCTCAGGGGGCATAACCGAGCAGTACTTC
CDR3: CASSSGGITEQYF

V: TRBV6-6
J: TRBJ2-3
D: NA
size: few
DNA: TGTGCCAGCAGTATTGTCCGCACAGATACGCAGTATTTT
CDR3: CASSIVRTDTQYF

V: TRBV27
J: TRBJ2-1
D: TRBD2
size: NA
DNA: TGTGCCAGTAGGACTAGCGGGAGTGGGAATGAGCAGTTCTTC
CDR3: CASRTSGSGNEQFF

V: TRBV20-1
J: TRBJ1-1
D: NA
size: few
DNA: TGCAGTGCTAGGGACGTAGGGAGGGAGAGGGGAGCTTTCTTT
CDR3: CSARDVGRERGAFF

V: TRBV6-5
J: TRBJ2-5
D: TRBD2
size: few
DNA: TGTGCCAGCAGTTCAGCGGGGCGGGGAGAGACCCAGTACTTC
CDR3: CASSSAGRGETQYF

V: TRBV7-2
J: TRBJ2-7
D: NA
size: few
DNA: TGTGCCACCCTCGTGGCGGGAACCTACGAGCAGTACTTC
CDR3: CATLVAGTYEQYF

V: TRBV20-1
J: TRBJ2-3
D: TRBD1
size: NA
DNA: TGCAGTGCCCCGTCAGGGGGCATGGAAGATACGCAGTATTTT
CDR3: CSAPSGGMEDTQYF

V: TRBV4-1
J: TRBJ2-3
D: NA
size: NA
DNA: TGCGCCAGCAGCCTTACCGGATCGGGGGTCACAGATACGCAGTATTTT
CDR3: CASSLTGSGVTDTQYF

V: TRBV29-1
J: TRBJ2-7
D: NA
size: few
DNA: TGCAGCGTCTATGGGACCTACGAGCAGTACTTC
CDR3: CSVYGTYEQYF

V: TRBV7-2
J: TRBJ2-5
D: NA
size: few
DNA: TGTGCCAGCAGTGCCTGGGGGGAGACCCAGTACTTC
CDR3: CASSAWGETQYF

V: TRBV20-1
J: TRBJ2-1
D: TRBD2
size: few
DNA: TGCAGTGCTAGAGGGGTGATAGCGGGGGGTCGGGATGAGCAGTTCTTC
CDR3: CSARGVIAGGRDEQFF

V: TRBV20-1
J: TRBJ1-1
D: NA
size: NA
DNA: TGCAGTGCTCCTCCCGCGGGGGGGTACACTGAAGCTTTCTTT
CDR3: CSAPPAGGYTEAFF

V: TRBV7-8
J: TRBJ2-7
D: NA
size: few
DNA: TGTGCCAGCAGCTTAGGTACGGGCGAGCAGTACTTC
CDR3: CASSLGTGEQYF

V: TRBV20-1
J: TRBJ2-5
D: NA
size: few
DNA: TGCAGTGCTAGAGTCAGGACCCGAGGGTGGGAGACCCAGTACTTC
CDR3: CSARVRTRGWETQYF